This T cell receptor (beta chain) was identified in a study of blood T cell repertoires in COVID-19. The wider study: T cells, B-cell-depleted T cells, or PBMCs supplied cDNA or gDNA.

In this sample, this clone turned up a few times. Authors' analysis steps: Estimation of nucleated cell counts was performed using reference gene primer amplification. The data were produced by immunoSEQ multiplex PCR, yet TCRdb's version contains in-frame clones alone and is incomplete. That table supplies the V and J calls and clone size; D and trimming were determined from the DNA. The data hold about 220,000 clones, with around 83% observed a single time. V was clipped by 4 bases and J by 4 bases, with 15 bases between them. This CDR3 has 15 residues. Germline V lookup: CDR1 SGDLS, CDR2 YYNGEE. The study assigned cohorts using participant-reported clinical history. Donors in Cohort 3 counted as recovered after two negative PCRs, clearance, or symptom resolution.

The chain carries TRBV9 and TRBJ1-3, with D possibly being TRBD1 (6 bases). This TCR was sampled from a middle-aged woman who had recovered from COVID-19. Material for sequencing was PBMCs or T cells enriched from blood (not recorded which). CDR3 sequence: CASSPRLGAGNTIYF. CDR3 in DNA: TGTGCCAGCAGCCCGCGTTTGGGGGCCGGAAACACCATATATTTT. The full variable domain, rest sourced from reference TRBV9 and TRBJ1-3, is DSGVTQTPKHLITATGQRVTLRCSPRSGDLSVYWYQQSLDQGLQFLIQYYNGEERAKGNILERFSAQQFPDLHSELNLSSLELGDSALYFCASSPRLGAGNTIYFGEGSWLTVV.